These T cell receptor beta chains were read from a single sample in a study of T cells after yellow fever vaccination. TCRdb used MiXCR to reprocess the 5' RACE reads, holding one entry per CDR3 protein. Among more than 350,000 distinct CDR3 sequences, under 14% were seen once, and the ten largest hold more than 15%. The material sequenced was PBMCs, taken on the day of the first yellow fever vaccination. These TCRs come from a man younger than 35 who received the YFV17D yellow fever vaccine. The CDR3 runs from the conserved cysteine through the conserved F or W. D genes are given only for firm matches. Not every row has a clone size; where given, it reads once, few, many or a size class.

J: TRBJ2-3
D: NA
length: 16
size: NA
V: TRBV5-1
CDR3: CASSPEGPPSTDTQYF
DNA: TGCGCCAGCAGCCCCGAAGGGCCACCTAGCACAGATACGCAGTATTTT

J: TRBJ1-6
D: NA
length: 16
size: few
V: TRBV27
CDR3: CASSFNGGSYNSPLHF
DNA: TGTGCCAGCAGTTTCAATGGAGGGTCCTATAATTCACCCCTCCACTTT

J: TRBJ1-5
D: NA
length: 13
size: few
V: TRBV19
CDR3: CASSIDLRLPQHF
DNA: TGTGCCAGTAGTATAGATCTTAGGCTGCCCCAGCATTTT

J: TRBJ2-7
D: TRBD1
length: 14
size: many
V: TRBV5-1
CDR3: CASSPGQGAYEQYF
DNA: TGCGCCAGCAGCCCCGGACAGGGTGCCTACGAGCAGTACTTC

J: TRBJ2-6
D: TRBD1
length: 15
size: NA
V: TRBV5-6
CDR3: CASRTGTGGANVLTF
DNA: TGTGCCAGCAGGACAGGGACAGGAGGGGCCAACGTCCTGACTTTC

J: TRBJ1-6
D: NA
length: 13
size: many
V: TRBV6-4
CDR3: CASSDKINSPLHF
DNA: TGTGCCAGCAGTGATAAAATTAATTCACCCCTCCACTTT

J: TRBJ1-4
D: TRBD1
length: 15
size: few
V: TRBV6-5
CDR3: CASSYRTGGNEKLFF
DNA: TGTGCCAGCAGTTACCGGACAGGGGGAAATGAAAAACTGTTTTTT

J: TRBJ2-7
D: NA
length: 15
size: NA
V: TRBV6-5
CDR3: CASSYDDRPTYEQYF
DNA: TGTGCCAGCAGTTACGATGACAGGCCTACCTACGAGCAGTACTTC

J: TRBJ2-3
D: TRBD2
length: 14
size: few
V: TRBV6-5
CDR3: CASSYGGGGNTQYF
DNA: TGTGCCAGCAGTTACGGCGGGGGGGGCAATACGCAGTATTTT

J: TRBJ2-2
D: NA
length: 14
size: few
V: TRBV20-1
CDR3: CSAGGHLNTGELFF
DNA: TGCAGTGCGGGTGGCCACTTGAACACCGGGGAGCTGTTTTTT

J: TRBJ2-1
D: TRBD2
length: 17
size: few
V: TRBV10-3
CDR3: CAISESSSGFSYNEQFF
DNA: TGTGCCATCAGTGAGTCCTCTAGCGGTTTCTCCTACAATGAGCAGTTCTTC

J: TRBJ2-6
D: TRBD1
length: 15
size: NA
V: TRBV7-3
CDR3: CASSSRGRGANVLTF
DNA: TGTGCCAGCAGCTCAAGGGGGCGAGGGGCCAACGTCCTGACTTTC

J: TRBJ2-4
D: NA
length: 17
size: medium-sized
V: TRBV5-1
CDR3: CASSLAFEKAAKNIQYF
DNA: TGCGCCAGCAGCTTGGCTTTTGAGAAGGCAGCCAAAAACATTCAGTACTTC

J: TRBJ2-7
D: NA
length: 14
size: few
V: TRBV12-3/TRBV12-4
CDR3: CATSRGQGPYEQYF
DNA: TGTGCCACCTCCCGGGGGCAGGGTCCCTACGAGCAGTACTTC

J: TRBJ1-1
D: NA
length: 14
size: many
V: TRBV4-2
CDR3: CASSQAVENTEAFF
DNA: TGTGCCAGCAGCCAAGCGGTCGAGAACACTGAAGCTTTCTTT

J: TRBJ1-5
D: TRBD1
length: 13
size: NA
V: TRBV7-2
CDR3: CASSKGQGVPQHF
DNA: TGTGCCAGCAGCAAGGGACAGGGAGTGCCCCAGCATTTT

J: TRBJ2-3
D: TRBD2
length: 14
size: few
V: TRBV5-6
CDR3: CASRTGLAADTQYF
DNA: TGTGCCAGCAGGACGGGACTAGCGGCAGATACGCAGTATTTT

J: TRBJ2-5
D: TRBD1
length: 15
size: NA
V: TRBV7-2
CDR3: CASSINRDSQETQYF
DNA: TGTGCCAGCAGCATCAACCGGGACAGCCAAGAGACCCAGTACTTC

J: TRBJ2-3
D: NA
length: 15
size: few
V: TRBV3-1
CDR3: CASSQVPGKQDTQYF
DNA: TGTGCCAGCAGCCAAGTTCCCGGGAAGCAGGATACGCAGTATTTT

J: TRBJ2-1
D: NA
length: 12
size: NA
V: TRBV29-1
CDR3: CGLGLDSDEQFF
DNA: TGCGGCCTCGGACTGGATTCAGATGAGCAGTTCTTC

J: TRBJ2-2
D: TRBD2
length: 18
size: few
V: TRBV5-5
CDR3: CASSSPGLAGGNTGELFF
DNA: TGTGCCAGCAGCTCCCCGGGACTAGCGGGGGGGAACACCGGGGAGCTGTTTTTT

J: TRBJ1-1
D: NA
length: 13
size: NA
V: TRBV12-3/TRBV12-4
CDR3: CASGTSGIGEAFF
DNA: TGTGCCAGCGGGACGAGTGGCATAGGCGAGGCTTTCTTT

J: TRBJ1-2
D: NA
length: 13
size: NA
V: TRBV6-5
CDR3: CASSPDRFYGYTF
DNA: TGTGCCAGCAGCCCCGACAGGTTCTATGGCTACACCTTC

J: TRBJ2-1
D: TRBD2
length: 15
size: NA
V: TRBV20-1
CDR3: CSARRTSGGWNEQFF
DNA: TGCAGTGCTAGACGGACTAGCGGGGGATGGAATGAGCAGTTCTTC

J: TRBJ2-5
D: NA
length: 14
size: many
V: TRBV10-3
CDR3: CAISLLGSQETQYF
DNA: TGTGCCATCAGCCTCTTGGGGTCCCAAGAGACCCAGTACTTC

J: TRBJ2-7
D: NA
length: 14
size: NA
V: TRBV4-3
CDR3: CASSQTDRSYEQYF
DNA: TGCGCCAGCAGCCAGACAGACAGGTCCTACGAGCAGTACTTC

J: TRBJ2-7
D: NA
length: 13
size: few
V: TRBV4-1
CDR3: CASSHQQGYEQYF
DNA: TGCGCCAGCAGCCATCAACAGGGCTACGAGCAGTACTTC

J: TRBJ2-5
D: NA
length: 14
size: many
V: TRBV5-1
CDR3: CASSRGRAPKTQYF
DNA: TGCGCCAGCAGCCGAGGACGGGCCCCGAAGACCCAGTACTTC

J: TRBJ2-5
D: TRBD1
length: 16
size: few
V: TRBV6-5
CDR3: CASSYRTGERPETQYF
DNA: TGTGCCAGCAGTTACCGGACAGGGGAGAGGCCAGAGACCCAGTACTTC